A selection of T cell receptor beta chains follows, all from one sample in a study of blood T cell repertoires in COVID-19. The repertoire was sequenced with immunoSEQ multiplex PCR; TCRdb's copy has only in-frame clones and lacks some. The sample yields 97,000 or so clones, 75% to 90% seen once. The sample was peripheral blood. The receptor set was obtained from a woman between 45 and 60 years old with COVID-19, enrolled during active disease. The CDR3 runs from the conserved cysteine through the conserved F or W. Fields, in order: V gene, J gene, clone size, D gene, CDR3 protein, CDR3 DNA. D genes are given only for firm matches. Clone size is stated in some rows and not others, as once, few, many or a class when expanded.

V: TRBV7-9; J: TRBJ2-5; size: NA; D: TRBD2; CDR3: CASSFSGGETQYF; DNA: TGTGCCAGCAGCTTTAGCGGGGGAGAGACCCAGTACTTC
V: TRBV5-1; J: TRBJ2-5; size: NA; D: TRBD2; CDR3: CASSLAGSAPEETQYF; DNA: TGCGCCAGCAGCTTAGCGGGATCGGCCCCTGAAGAGACCCAGTACTTC
V: TRBV6-5; J: TRBJ1-2; size: NA; D: NA; CDR3: CASSTEGGYGYTF; DNA: TGTGCCAGCAGCACCGAGGGCGGCTATGGCTACACCTTC
V: TRBV24-1; J: TRBJ1-1; size: NA; D: NA; CDR3: CATTSDMNTEAFF; DNA: TGTGCCACCACGTCAGACATGAACACTGAAGCTTTCTTT
V: TRBV1; J: TRBJ2-5; size: NA; D: NA; CDR3: CTSSQDRGLAGGLRQETQYF; DNA: TGCACCAGCAGCCAAGATCGAGGACTAGCGGGGGGGCTTCGGCAAGAGACCCAGTACTTC
V: TRBV15; J: TRBJ1-1; size: NA; D: NA; CDR3: CATSRDLVNTEAFF; DNA: TGTGCCACCAGCAGAGATCTCGTGAACACTGAAGCTTTCTTT
V: TRBV6-5; J: TRBJ2-5; size: NA; D: TRBD1; CDR3: CASSYSGTGGAETQYF; DNA: TGTGCCAGCAGTTACTCCGGGACAGGGGGCGCGGAGACCCAGTACTTC
V: TRBV13; J: TRBJ2-7; size: NA; D: TRBD1; CDR3: CASRQGWDRSSYEQYF; DNA: TGTGCCAGCCGACAGGGATGGGACCGATCCTCCTACGAGCAGTACTTC
V: TRBV4-3; J: TRBJ1-1; size: NA; D: NA; CDR3: CASSLFGGEAFF; DNA: TGCGCCAGCAGCCTCTTTGGCGGTGAAGCTTTCTTT
V: TRBV2; J: TRBJ1-5; size: NA; D: TRBD1; CDR3: CASSGRDRGSQPQHF; DNA: TGTGCCAGCAGTGGCCGGGACAGGGGGTCTCAGCCCCAGCATTTT
V: TRBV10-2; J: TRBJ2-6; size: few; D: TRBD1; CDR3: CASATGAGANVLTF; DNA: TGCGCCAGCGCCACAGGGGCCGGGGCCAACGTCCTGACTTTC
V: TRBV7-9; J: TRBJ2-7; size: few; D: NA; CDR3: CASSLAGISYEQYF; DNA: TGTGCCAGCAGCTTAGCCGGGATTTCCTACGAGCAGTACTTC
V: TRBV5-6; J: TRBJ2-1; size: few; D: NA; CDR3: CASSFMGARYNEQFF; DNA: TGTGCCAGCAGCTTCATGGGGGCTCGGTACAATGAGCAGTTCTTC
V: TRBV28; J: TRBJ2-7; size: NA; D: TRBD1; CDR3: CASSLAPGTGRNEQYF; DNA: TGTGCCAGCAGTTTGGCCCCCGGGACAGGGAGAAACGAGCAGTACTTC
V: TRBV28; J: TRBJ1-2; size: NA; D: NA; CDR3: CATEGVYGYTF; DNA: TGTGCCACCGAGGGGGTCTATGGCTACACCTTC
V: TRBV18; J: TRBJ1-1; size: NA; D: NA; CDR3: CASSPPTISVEAFF; DNA: TGTGCCAGCTCACCACCTACCATAAGCGTTGAAGCTTTCTTT
V: TRBV6-1; J: TRBJ1-5; size: once; D: TRBD1; CDR3: CASSDAGQGLNQPQHF; DNA: TGTGCCAGCAGTGACGCGGGACAGGGTCTTAATCAGCCCCAGCATTTT
V: TRBV5-1; J: TRBJ2-7; size: NA; D: TRBD2; CDR3: CASSLALAGGNEQYF; DNA: TGCGCCAGCAGCTTGGCCCTAGCGGGAGGAAACGAGCAGTACTTC
V: TRBV5-4; J: TRBJ1-4; size: NA; D: TRBD1; CDR3: CASSSDRFNEKLFF; DNA: TGTGCCAGCAGCTCGGACAGGTTTAATGAAAAACTGTTTTTT
V: TRBV27; J: TRBJ2-7; size: NA; D: NA; CDR3: CASSFQGSYEQYF; DNA: TGTGCCAGCAGTTTCCAGGGCTCCTACGAGCAGTACTTC